This T cell receptor beta chain was sequenced during a study of blood T cells in healthy people across ages. The CDR3 sequence is 17 residues long. Germline values: CDR1 LGHDT, CDR2 YNNKEL (reference sequence). The use of a sample-barcoded 5' primer and a J-beta primer mix characterized a second PCR of 7 to 11 cycles. TCRdb reprocessed the 5' RACE reads via MiXCR and lists one record per CDR3 protein. The profile shows roughly 560,000 distinct CDR3 sequences, less than 25% of them singletons. These records were also assigned to another study, of T cells of mothers and their children. From that report: Three healthy Caucasian mothers and their six children were the donors.

The rearrangement joins TRBV3-1 to TRBJ2-1; D possibly uses TRBD1 or TRBD2 (6 bases each). With the DNA end fitting TRBJ2-5 better, the J assignment may be wrong. The source is a boy aged 5-17 years in good health. The sample taken for sequencing was blood. In nucleotides, the CDR3 is TGTGCCAGCAGCCCCGGGGGCACAGGTGAAAATGAGGAGACCCAGTACTTC. It specifies CASSPGGTGENEETQYF.